The 17 T cell receptor beta chains below all came from one sample that was sequenced in a study of control samples from healthy donors and cancer patients. Measured with immunoSEQ multiplex PCR; TCRdb has only the in-frame clones, and not every one. Of some 82,000 clones detected, 84% appear once; the ten largest clones hold approximately 10%. The sequencing input was PBMCs. The receptor source for this set is a man aged 60-69 years with head and neck cancer.

The J gene is TRBJ1-1, the V gene TRBV19; D gene unclear. The CDR3 extends over 14 amino acids. CDR1 and CDR2 (germline): LNHDA, SQIVND (reference sequence). Trimming left V 1 base short and J 1 base short, with 7 bases between. CDR3 nucleotide sequence: TGTGCCAGTAGTATAGTAGCGGGGAACACTGAAGCTTTCTTT. Translating it yields CASSIVAGNTEAFF.

V is TRBV6-6 and J is TRBJ1-2; no clear D. V lost 2 bases and J 8 bases, leaving 9 bases between the germline ends. CDR3 length equals 12 residues. Germline CDR1 reads MNHNY; CDR2 reads SVGAGI (reference sequence). The CDR3 is CASSYEVSGYTF. CDR3 coding DNA: TGTGCCAGCAGTTACGAAGTTAGCGGCTACACCTTC.

V gene TRBV6-5 combines with J gene TRBJ2-1, with a weak D call TRBD2 (6 bases). The length of the CDR3 is 12 residues. Between the trimmed V and J ends, which lost 7 bases and 15 bases, there was a span of 19 bases. Germline-derived CDR1 and CDR2 are MNHEY and SVGAGI. CDR3 nucleotide sequence: TGTGCCAGCATCGGCGGGAAATCGGGTCTGTTCTTC. Its translation is CASIGGKSGLFF.

J is TRBJ1-5 and V is TRBV9, with 8 bases fitting TRBD1. Germline loops: CDR1 SGDLS, CDR2 YYNGEE. After removal of 2 bases from V and 6 bases from J, the junction contained 7 bases not matched to a gene. The length of the CDR3 is 15 residues. CDR3 DNA sequence: TGTGCCAGCAGCGTGGGCACAGGGGGAGGTCAGCCCCAGCATTTT. Encoded protein: CASSVGTGGGQPQHF.

The rearrangement links TRBV7-9 to TRBJ2-1; 8 bases map to TRBD1. V shed 7 bases, J shed 4 bases, and the junction held 12 bases outside the gene matches. The CDR3 consists of 16 residues. Germline-derived CDR1 and CDR2 are SEHNR and FQNEAQ (reference sequence). CDR3: CASTPGQGTPYNEQFF. The CDR3 nucleotides are TGTGCCAGCACCCCTGGACAGGGTACCCCATACAATGAGCAGTTCTTC. Filled out from reference TRBV7-9 and TRBJ2-1, the complete variable domain reads DTGVSQNPRHKITKRGQNVTFRCDPISEHNRLYWYRQTLGQGPEFLTYFQNEAQLEKSRLLSDRFSAERPKGSFSTLEIQRTEQGDSAMYLCASTPGQGTPYNEQFFGPGTRLTVL.

V usage is TRBV27 and J usage is TRBJ1-3; D gene uncertain. CDR3 length: 13 residues. Trimming cost V 1 base and J 4 bases, with 5 bases left between them. The germline V gene encodes CDR1 MNHEY and CDR2 SMNVEV (reference sequence). This chain's CDR3 is CASSLWQGNTIYF. As DNA, the CDR3 is TGTGCCAGCAGTTTATGGCAAGGAAACACCATATATTTT.

V and J are TRBV7-2 and TRBJ1-5, with no clear D. Per germline, CDR1 SGHTA and CDR2 FQGNSA. V was trimmed by 4 bases and J by 9 bases, leaving 16 bases between them. The CDR3 extends over 14 amino acids. CDR3: CASSSDAKLGPQHF. The CDR3 nucleotides read TGTGCCAGCAGCTCCGATGCCAAGTTGGGGCCCCAGCATTTT.

This chain connects TRBV7-2 to TRBJ2-5; TRBD2 agrees at 10 bases. The CDR3 consists of 17 residues. Trimming cost V 2 bases and J 0 bases; bases outside gene matches: 6. The germline V gene encodes CDR1 SGHTA and CDR2 FQGNSA. DNA for the CDR3: TGTGCCAGCAGCTTATGGGGAGCGGGGGGGTACCAAGAGACCCAGTACTTC. Translating it yields CASSLWGAGGYQETQYF.

This clone was counted only a few times. V is TRBV5-1 and J is TRBJ1-6, with 7 bases identical to TRBD1. The CDR3 contains 16 residues. Germline V CDR1 and CDR2: SGHRS, YFSETQ. V lost 0 bases, J lost 5 bases, and 5 bases stayed unmatched. Written as DNA, the CDR3 is TGCGCCAGCAGCTTGGAGATACAGGGGAATAATTCACCCCTCCACTTT. This translates into CASSLEIQGNNSPLHF.

This chain joins TRBV10-1 and TRBJ2-7; 10 positions agree with TRBD1. V dropped 3 bases and J dropped 4; count of bases not matched to a gene: 12. CDR1 and CDR2 from the germline V gene are WNHNN and SYGVQD (reference sequence). The CDR3 covers 17 residues. Here the CDR3 DNA reads TGCGCCAGCAGTGACCATTACCCGGGACAGGGGTCTTACGAGCAGTACTTC. Residues: CASSDHYPGQGSYEQYF.

A few counts support this clone. The CDR3 nucleotides are TGCGCCAGCAGCGGGACTAGCGGGGGAAGCTCCTACAATGAGCAGTTCTTC. Translating it yields CASSGTSGGSSYNEQFF. The rearrangement uses TRBV10-1 and TRBJ2-1; 14 bases match TRBD2. The junction had 4 bases not matched to a gene; V was cut back by 6 bases and J by 0 bases. This CDR3 has 17 amino acids. Germline CDR1 reads WNHNN; CDR2 reads SYGVQD (reference sequence).

The chain recombines TRBV9 with TRBJ2-2; D not resolved. Germline CDR1 is SGDLS and CDR2 is YYNGEE. V lost 6 bases, J lost 4 bases, and 13 bases lay in between. The CDR3 extends over 14 amino acids. The CDR3 bases are TGTGCCAGCACCCAAAGGGCTGGCACCGGGGAGCTGTTTTTT. Translation gives CASTQRAGTGELFF.

The chain links TRBV27 to TRBJ2-7; D possibly matches TRBD1 or TRBD2 (5 bases each). Germline lookup yields CDR1 MNHEY and CDR2 SMNVEV (reference sequence). This CDR3 region has 17 residues. V lost 5 bases to trimming and J lost 2 bases, with 22 bases between them. This chain's CDR3 is CASSQGRFLGRTYEQYF. The CDR3 DNA sequence: TGTGCCAGCAGTCAGGGACGGTTCCTGGGAAGGACCTACGAGCAGTACTTC.

The rearrangement joins TRBV28 to TRBJ1-1; 7 bases map to TRBD1. Germline assignment: CDR1 MDHEN and CDR2 SYDVKM. With V trimmed by 5 bases and J by 1 base, 7 bases remained unmatched. This CDR3 comprises 15 residues. The CDR3, as DNA: TGTGCCAGCAGTCCGGGGACAGACAGGAACACTGAAGCTTTCTTT. Translating gives CASSPGTDRNTEAFF.

The chain recombines TRBV12-3 or TRBV12-4 with TRBJ2-7; D unresolved. V was trimmed by 3 bases and J by 4 bases, leaving 4 bases between them. This CDR3 is built from 11 residues. CDR3 amino acids: CASSLQYEQYF. CDR3 DNA: TGTGCCAGCAGTTTGCAGTACGAGCAGTACTTC.

The rearrangement links TRBV7-8 to TRBJ1-6; a possible D gene is TRBD1 (6 bases). This CDR3 has 17 amino acids. From germline, CDR1 is SGHVS and CDR2 FQNEAQ. Trimming took off 0 bases at V and 4 bases at J, with 13 bases between the two ends. CDR3 region: CASSLARGSRYNSPLHF. The DNA of the CDR3 is TGTGCCAGCAGCTTAGCGAGGGGGAGCCGGTATAATTCACCCCTCCACTTT.

V gene TRBV23-1 combines with J gene TRBJ2-1; D possibly corresponds to TRBD2 (6 bases). TRBV23-1 is annotated as an ORF whose role is uncertain. Between the trimmed V and J ends, which lost 0 bases and 7 bases, there was a span of 10 bases. The CDR3 spans 14 residues. This chain's CDR3 is CASSQSSGRNEQFF. DNA of the CDR3: TGCGCCAGCAGTCAATCGTCAGGGAGGAATGAGCAGTTCTTC.